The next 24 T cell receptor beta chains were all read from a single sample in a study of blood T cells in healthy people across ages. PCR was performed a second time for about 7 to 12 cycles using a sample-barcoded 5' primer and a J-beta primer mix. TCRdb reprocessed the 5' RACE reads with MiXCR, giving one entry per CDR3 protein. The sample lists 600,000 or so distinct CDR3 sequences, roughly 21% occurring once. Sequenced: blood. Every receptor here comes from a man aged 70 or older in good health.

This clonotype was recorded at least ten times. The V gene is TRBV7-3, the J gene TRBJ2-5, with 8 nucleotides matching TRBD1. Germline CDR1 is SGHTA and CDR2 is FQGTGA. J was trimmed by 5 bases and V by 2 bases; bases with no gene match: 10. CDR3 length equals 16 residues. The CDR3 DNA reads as TGTGCCAGCAGCTTAGCGCCTGGGACAGGTGATGAGACCCAGTACTTC. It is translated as CASSLAPGTGDETQYF.

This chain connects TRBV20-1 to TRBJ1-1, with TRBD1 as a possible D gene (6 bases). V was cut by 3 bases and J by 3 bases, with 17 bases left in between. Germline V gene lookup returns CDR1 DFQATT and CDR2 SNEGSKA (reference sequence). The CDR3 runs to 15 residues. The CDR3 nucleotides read TGCAGTGCTAGTGCCTCGGGGGCGCGGGACACTGAAGCTTTCTTT. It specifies CSASASGARDTEAFF.

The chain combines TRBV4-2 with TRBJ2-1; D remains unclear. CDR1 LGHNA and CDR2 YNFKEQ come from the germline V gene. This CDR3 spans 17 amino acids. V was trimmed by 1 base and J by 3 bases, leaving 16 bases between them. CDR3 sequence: CASSQASVRNNYNEQFF. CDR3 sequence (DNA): TGTGCCAGCAGCCAAGCTTCCGTTAGGAATAACTACAATGAGCAGTTCTTC.

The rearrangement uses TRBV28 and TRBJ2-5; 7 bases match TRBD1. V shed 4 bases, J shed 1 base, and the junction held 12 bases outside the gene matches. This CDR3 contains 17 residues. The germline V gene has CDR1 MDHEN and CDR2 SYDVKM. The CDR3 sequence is CASSSPPGQRSQETQYF. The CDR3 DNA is TGTGCCAGCAGTTCCCCGCCGGGACAGAGAAGCCAAGAGACCCAGTACTTC.

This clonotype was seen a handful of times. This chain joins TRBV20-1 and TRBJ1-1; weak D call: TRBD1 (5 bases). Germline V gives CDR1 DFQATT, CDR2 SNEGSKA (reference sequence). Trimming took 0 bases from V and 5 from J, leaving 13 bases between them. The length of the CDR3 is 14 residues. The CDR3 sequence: CSARERVRVTEAFF. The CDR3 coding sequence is TGCAGTGCTAGAGAGAGGGTCAGGGTAACTGAAGCTTTCTTT.

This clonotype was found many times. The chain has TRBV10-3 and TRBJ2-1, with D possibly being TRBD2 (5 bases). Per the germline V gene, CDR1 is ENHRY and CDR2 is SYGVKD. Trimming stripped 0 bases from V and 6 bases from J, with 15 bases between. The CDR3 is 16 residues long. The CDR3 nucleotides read TGTGCCATCAGTGAGTCGCGGGCCTCTAACGGCAATGAGCAGTTCTTC. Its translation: CAISESRASNGNEQFF.

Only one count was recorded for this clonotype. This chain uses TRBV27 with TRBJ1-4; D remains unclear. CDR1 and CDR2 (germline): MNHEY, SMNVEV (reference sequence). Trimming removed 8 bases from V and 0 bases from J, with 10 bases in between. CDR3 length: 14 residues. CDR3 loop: CASGRTATNEKLFF. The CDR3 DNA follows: TGTGCCAGCGGTAGGACGGCAACTAATGAAAAACTGTTTTTT.

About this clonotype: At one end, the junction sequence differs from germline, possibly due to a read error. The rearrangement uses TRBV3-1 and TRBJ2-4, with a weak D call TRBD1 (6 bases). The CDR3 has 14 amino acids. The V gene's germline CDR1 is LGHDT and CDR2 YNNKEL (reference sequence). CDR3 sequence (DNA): TGTGCCAGCAGCCCTTCGACAGGCAAAAACATTCAGTGCTTC. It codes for CASSPSTGKNIQCF.

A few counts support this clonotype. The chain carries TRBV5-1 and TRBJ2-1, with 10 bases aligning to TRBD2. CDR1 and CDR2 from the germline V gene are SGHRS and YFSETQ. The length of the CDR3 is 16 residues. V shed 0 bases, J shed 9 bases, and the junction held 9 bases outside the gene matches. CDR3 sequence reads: CASSLAGTSAFSEQFF. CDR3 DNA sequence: TGCGCCAGCAGCTTGGCCGGGACTAGCGCATTCAGTGAGCAGTTCTTC.

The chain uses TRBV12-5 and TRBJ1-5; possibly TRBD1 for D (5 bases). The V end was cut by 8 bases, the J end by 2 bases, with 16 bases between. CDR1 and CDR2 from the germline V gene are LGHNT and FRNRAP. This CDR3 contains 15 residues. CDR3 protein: CASSMGGEGNQPQHF. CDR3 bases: TGTGCTAGTTCGATGGGAGGGGAGGGCAATCAGCCCCAGCATTTT.

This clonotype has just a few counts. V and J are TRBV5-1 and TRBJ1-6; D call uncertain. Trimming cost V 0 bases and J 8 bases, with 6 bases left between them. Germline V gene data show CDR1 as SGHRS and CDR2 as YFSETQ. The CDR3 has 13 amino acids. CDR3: CASSLEEDSPLHF. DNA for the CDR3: TGCGCCAGCAGCTTGGAGGAGGATTCACCCCTCCACTTT.

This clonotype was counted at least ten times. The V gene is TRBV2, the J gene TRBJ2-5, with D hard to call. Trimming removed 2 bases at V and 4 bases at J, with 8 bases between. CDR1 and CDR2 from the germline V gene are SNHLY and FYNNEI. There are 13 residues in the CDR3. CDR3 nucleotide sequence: TGTGCCAGCAGTGAAACTGGGTTAGAGACCCAGTACTTC. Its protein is CASSETGLETQYF.

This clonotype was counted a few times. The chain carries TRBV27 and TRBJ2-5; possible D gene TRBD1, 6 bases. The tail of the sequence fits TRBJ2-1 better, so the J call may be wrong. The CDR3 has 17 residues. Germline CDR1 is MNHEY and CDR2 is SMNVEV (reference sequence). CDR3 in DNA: TGTGCCAGCAGTTTGGGAACAGGGCCGGTCCAGGGCAATGAGCAGTTCTTC. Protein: CASSLGTGPVQGNEQFF.

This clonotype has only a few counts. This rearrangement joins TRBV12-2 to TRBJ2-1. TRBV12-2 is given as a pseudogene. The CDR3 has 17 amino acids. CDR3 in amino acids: CASRSRPVYGVRNEQFF. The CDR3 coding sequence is TGTGCAAGTCGCTCACGTCCAGTCTATGGGGTTAGGAATGAGCAGTTCTTC.

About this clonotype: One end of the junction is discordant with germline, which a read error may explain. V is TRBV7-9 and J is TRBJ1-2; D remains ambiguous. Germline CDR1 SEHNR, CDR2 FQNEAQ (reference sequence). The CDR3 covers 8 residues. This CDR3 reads CASSLARF. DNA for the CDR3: TGTGCCAGCAGCCTAGCCCGCTTC.

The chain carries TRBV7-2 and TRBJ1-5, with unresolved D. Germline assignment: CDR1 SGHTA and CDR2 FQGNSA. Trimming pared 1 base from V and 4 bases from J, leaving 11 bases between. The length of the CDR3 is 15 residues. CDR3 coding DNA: TGTGCCAGCAGCTTAGGGTCTGGTTTTAATCAGCCCCAGCATTTT. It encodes CASSLGSGFNQPQHF.

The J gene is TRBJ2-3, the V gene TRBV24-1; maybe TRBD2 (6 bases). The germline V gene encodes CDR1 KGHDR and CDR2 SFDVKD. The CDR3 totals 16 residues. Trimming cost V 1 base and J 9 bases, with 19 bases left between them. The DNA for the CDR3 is TGTGCCACCAGTGATTTCATGAAGATCGGGAGAGAGACGCAGTATTTT. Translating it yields CATSDFMKIGRETQYF.

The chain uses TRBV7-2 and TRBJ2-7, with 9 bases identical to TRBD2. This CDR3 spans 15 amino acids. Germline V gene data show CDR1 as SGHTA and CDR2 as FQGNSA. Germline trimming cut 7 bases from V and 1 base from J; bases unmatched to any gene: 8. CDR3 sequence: CASNPSGALSYEQYF. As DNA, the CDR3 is TGTGCCAGCAACCCTAGCGGGGCGTTATCCTACGAGCAGTACTTC. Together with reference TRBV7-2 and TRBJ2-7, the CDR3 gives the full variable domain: GAGVSQSPSNKVTEKGKDVELRCDPISGHTALYWYRQSLGQGLEFLIYFQGNSAPDKSGLPSDRFSAERTGGSVSTLTIQRTQQEDSAVYLCASNPSGALSYEQYFGPGTRLTVT.

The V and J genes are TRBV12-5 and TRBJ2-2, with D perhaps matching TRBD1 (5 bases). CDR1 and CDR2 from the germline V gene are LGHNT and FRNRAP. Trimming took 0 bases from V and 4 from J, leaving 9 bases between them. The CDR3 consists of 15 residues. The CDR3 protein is CASGLVGQGTGELFF. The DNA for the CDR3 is TGTGCTAGTGGTTTGGTTGGGCAGGGCACCGGGGAGCTGTTTTTT.

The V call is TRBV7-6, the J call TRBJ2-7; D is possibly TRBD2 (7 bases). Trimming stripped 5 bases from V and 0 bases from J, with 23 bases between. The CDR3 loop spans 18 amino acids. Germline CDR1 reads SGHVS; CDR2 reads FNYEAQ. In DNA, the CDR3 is TGTGCCAGCAGCGGGGGATTCCCAGCGGGACAACGCTCCTACGAGCAGTACTTC. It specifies CASSGGFPAGQRSYEQYF.

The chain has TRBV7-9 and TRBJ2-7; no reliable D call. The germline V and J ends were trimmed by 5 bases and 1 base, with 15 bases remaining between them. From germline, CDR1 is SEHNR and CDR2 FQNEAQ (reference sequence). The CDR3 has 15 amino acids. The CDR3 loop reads CASSPPERSSYEQYF. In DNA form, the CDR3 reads TGTGCCAGCAGCCCCCCTGAGAGGTCTTCCTACGAGCAGTACTTC.

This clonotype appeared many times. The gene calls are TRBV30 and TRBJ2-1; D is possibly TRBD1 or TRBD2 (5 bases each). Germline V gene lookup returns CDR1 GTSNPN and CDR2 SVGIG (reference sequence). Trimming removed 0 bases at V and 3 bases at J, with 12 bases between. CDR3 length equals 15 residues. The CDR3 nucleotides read TGTGCCTGGAGTGTACAGAGGGGTTTCTACAATGAGCAGTTCTTC. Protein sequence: CAWSVQRGFYNEQFF.

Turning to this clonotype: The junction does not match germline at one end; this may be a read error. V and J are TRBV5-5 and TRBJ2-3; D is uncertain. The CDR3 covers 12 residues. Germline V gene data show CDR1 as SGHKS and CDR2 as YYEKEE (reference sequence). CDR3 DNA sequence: TGCGCCAGCAGCAATGACGCGGATACGCAGTATTTT. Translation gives CASSNDADTQYF.

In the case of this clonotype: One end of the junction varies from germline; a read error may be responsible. CDR3 sequence (DNA): TGTGCCAGCAGTGATGATCGGCAGGGATCCTACGAGCGGTACTTC. Protein sequence: CASSDDRQGSYERYF. V and J are TRBV25-1 and TRBJ2-7; possible D gene TRBD1, 5 bases. The CDR3 length is 15 residues. The germline V gene encodes CDR1 MGHDK and CDR2 SYGVNS.